A selection of T cell receptor beta chains follows, all from one sample in a study of PD-1 blockade in classical Hodgkin lymphoma. Clones were sequenced by immunoSEQ multiplex PCR, and TCRdb holds only the in-frame ones, with some missing. The data contain 15,000 to 20,000 clones, 75% to 90% of them singletons. The source was peripheral blood mononuclear cells (PBMCs), collected at baseline. These receptor sequences come from a human donor with classical Hodgkin lymphoma. Each CDR3 is given with its conserved first and last residue. D genes are given only for firm matches. Clone size, where shown, is once, few, many, or a class for clones that have expanded.

NA NA TRBJ2-7 TRBV7-8 TGTGCCAGCACCCGACGGCTAGAAGGCAAGCAGTACTTC CASTRRLEGKQYF
NA TRBD1 TRBJ2-7 TRBV19 TGTGCCAGTAGGACAGGGGCCACCTCCTACGAGCAGTACTTC CASRTGATSYEQYF
NA TRBD1 TRBJ1-2 TRBV5-1 TGCGCCAGCAGCTTGGACCCGCGGACAGGAGAAAACTATGGCTACACCTTC CASSLDPRTGENYGYTF
NA NA TRBJ1-1 TRBV11-2 TGTGCCAGCAGCTTAGATAGGAGTTCGGGTGAAGCTTTCTTT CASSLDRSSGEAFF
NA NA TRBJ1-6 TRBV5-6 TGTGCCAGCAGCTTGGTCCCAGATAATTCACCCCTCCACTTT CASSLVPDNSPLHF
NA NA TRBJ1-1 TRBV11-2 TGTGCCAGCAGCCCAGCGGGGGTCTACACTGAAGCTTTCTTT CASSPAGVYTEAFF
NA TRBD2 TRBJ2-2 TRBV6-4 TGTGCCAGCAGTGTGGGGGGGAACTTCGGGACCGGGGAGCTGTTTTTT CASSVGGNFGTGELFF
medium-sized TRBD1 TRBJ2-7 TRBV5-4 TGTGCCAGCAGCATCGGACAGGCGACCCAGCAGTACTTC CASSIGQATQQYF
few TRBD2 TRBJ2-3 TRBV10-2 TGCGCGAGCGGGGGCCTAAGGGCAGATACGCAGTATTTT CASGGLRADTQYF
NA NA TRBJ1-5 TRBV7-2 TGTGCCAGCAGCCTGGATGGCCAGCCCCAGCATTTT CASSLDGQPQHF
once NA TRBJ1-2 TRBV2 TGTGCCATCAAAGGTTATGGCTACACCTTC CAIKGYGYTF
NA TRBD1 TRBJ2-7 TRBV19 TGTGCCACCAAAACGACCGGGACAGAACCCTACGAGCAGTACTTC CATKTTGTEPYEQYF
NA TRBD2 TRBJ2-6 TRBV7-3 TGTGCCAGCAGCCCCCTAGCGGGAGCTGGGGCCAACGTCCTGACTTTC CASSPLAGAGANVLTF
NA TRBD2 TRBJ2-1 TRBV11-2 TGTGCCAGCAGCGGACTAGCGGGAGTAGGAAATGAGCAGTTCTTC CASSGLAGVGNEQFF
NA NA TRBJ2-1 TRBV11-2 TGTGCCAGCAGCCGGTTAACTGCTCGAGAGCAGTTCTTC CASSRLTAREQFF
NA NA TRBJ2-2 TRBV5-1 TGCGCCAGCAGCTTGAAAGGGACCGCGAACACCGGGGAGCTGTTTTTT CASSLKGTANTGELFF
NA TRBD1 TRBJ2-5 TRBV19 TGTGCCAGTAGTCCGGGACAGGGGGCTGCGGAGACCCAGTACTTC CASSPGQGAAETQYF
NA TRBD2 TRBJ2-1 TRBV30 TGTGCCTGGAGTACGGAACAGGCGGGGGACAATGAGCAGTTCTTC CAWSTEQAGDNEQFF
NA NA TRBJ2-7 TRBV5-4 TGTGCCAGCAGCCCCCGGGGAGGAGGCGGAGACTACGAGCAGTACTTC CASSPRGGGGDYEQYF
NA NA TRBJ2-3 TRBV5-6 TGTGCCAGCAGCGGACTGTCAGATACGCAGTATTTT CASSGLSDTQYF
NA TRBD1 TRBJ1-2 TRBV7-2 TGTGCCAGCAGCTCACCTTACAGGGGGAACTATGGCTACACCTTC CASSSPYRGNYGYTF
once TRBD2 TRBJ2-3 TRBV2 TGTGCCAGCCGTACTAGCGGGGGGGCGGGTACGCAGTATTTT CASRTSGGAGTQYF
NA NA TRBJ1-1 TRBV6-5 TGTGCCAGCAGTTACTCGAGCTTGTCAGTTGAAGCTTTCTTT CASSYSSLSVEAFF
NA NA TRBJ1-1 TRBV6-5 TGTGCCAGCAGTTACACAGGTAACACTGAAGCTTTCTTT CASSYTGNTEAFF
NA TRBD1 TRBJ1-1 TRBV9 TGTGCCAGCGGACAGGGAGGTTTAGAAGCTTTCTTT CASGQGGLEAFF
NA TRBD1 TRBJ1-6 TRBV11-3 TGTGCCAGCAGCTTACGGGACAGGGGCCTCTCACCCCTCCACTTT CASSLRDRGLSPLHF
NA NA TRBJ2-5 TRBV18 TGTGCCAGCTCACCTTCGGAGACCCAGTACTTC CASSPSETQYF
NA TRBD1 TRBJ2-7 TRBV2 TGTGCCAGCAGGGACAGGACAGGGCTCTCCTACGAGCAGTACTTC CASRDRTGLSYEQYF
few NA TRBJ1-2 TRBV15 TGTGCCACCAGCAGAGCCCGGGGGGGGGACTATGGCTACACCTTC CATSRARGGDYGYTF
NA NA TRBJ1-1 TRBV2 TGTGCCAGCCAGGCGGCGAACGCGAACACTGAAGCTTTCTTT CASQAANANTEAFF
few NA TRBJ2-1 TRBV20-1 TGCAGTGCTAGTGACCATGAGCAGTTCTTC CSASDHEQFF
NA TRBD2 TRBJ2-3 TRBV5-1 TGCGCCAGCAGCTTGGGTAGTAGCGGGAGTATGGATACGCAGTATTTT CASSLGSSGSMDTQYF
few NA TRBJ2-3 TRBV28 TGTGCCAGCCAGAGTGGCAGTTCACAGTACATGCAGTATTTT CASQSGSSQYMQYF
NA NA TRBJ1-2 TRBV2 TGTGCCAGCGCGCGCCTTAGGACAGAGACGGCTTTCGGCTACACCTTC CASARLRTETAFGYTF
NA NA TRBJ1-4 TRBV5-1 TGCGCCAGCAGCTCGCGGTGGGGGCAAGGTGAAAAACTGTTTTTT CASSSRWGQGEKLFF
NA NA TRBJ1-5 TRBV2 TGTGCCAGCAGTTCTCCATCGGAGTGGGTGAGCAATCAGCCCCAGCATTTT CASSSPSEWVSNQPQHF
NA NA TRBJ2-1 TRBV6-5 TGTGCCAGCAGATTACGCCCGTGGGGGCAGGGGTTCTTC CASRLRPWGQGFF
NA NA TRBJ1-5 TRBV2 TGTGCCAGCAGTGAAGGGCAGGCCTATCAGCCCCAGCATTTT CASSEGQAYQPQHF
NA TRBD1 TRBJ1-1 TRBV2 TGTGCCAGCAGTAGGACAGGAATGAACACTGAAGCTTTCTTT CASSRTGMNTEAFF
NA NA TRBJ1-2 TRBV5-6 TGTGCCAGCAGCCCGGCGGGCGGTCCCTATGGCTACACCTTC CASSPAGGPYGYTF
few NA TRBJ2-1 TRBV30 TGTGCCTGGTCAGAAGGGTATGAGCAGTTCTTC CAWSEGYEQFF
few NA TRBJ2-3 TRBV19 TGTGCCAGTACCCCGACGGTTACTAGCACAGATACGCAGTATTTT CASTPTVTSTDTQYF
NA NA TRBJ1-6 TRBV6-1 TGTGCCAGCAGTGATTTGGGGGTTTGGCATTCACCCCTCCACTTT CASSDLGVWHSPLHF
NA NA TRBJ2-4 TRBV28 TGTGCCAGCAGTCCGTACCGGGACGTCAGGACCAAAAACATTCAGTACTTC CASSPYRDVRTKNIQYF
NA TRBD1 TRBJ2-5 TRBV15 TGTGCCACCAGCAGGAGTCGGACAGGGGGTGAAGAGACCCAGTACTTC CATSRSRTGGEETQYF
once NA TRBJ2-1 TRBV21-1 TGTGCCAGCAGCAAAGGACTAGCGCTATACAATGAGCAGTTCTTC CASSKGLALYNEQFF
NA NA TRBJ1-3 TRBV2 TGTGCCAGCAGTGTGGTGGTCGGAAACACCATATATTTT CASSVVVGNTIYF
few NA TRBJ2-1 TRBV14 TGTGCCAGCAGCCAATGGGGACAACTCAACAATGAGCAGTTCTTC CASSQWGQLNNEQFF
NA NA TRBJ2-2 TRBV19 TGTGCCAGTAGTCTGGACAGAAACACCGGGGAGCTGTTTTTT CASSLDRNTGELFF
once NA TRBJ2-1 TRBV18 TGTGCCAGCTCACCTCCGGGACGCGAGTACAATGAGCAGTTCTTC CASSPPGREYNEQFF
NA NA TRBJ1-5 TRBV19 TGTGCCAGTAGTATATCTCGGTCATCGGCGGGATCGGGATATGGCAATCAGCCCCAGCATTTT CASSISRSSAGSGYGNQPQHF
NA TRBD1 TRBJ1-4 TRBV5-6 TGTGCCAGCAGCTGGACAGGGGGAGCACAAACTAATGAAAAACTGTTTTTT CASSWTGGAQTNEKLFF
NA NA TRBJ2-1 TRBV11-2 TGTGCCAGCAGCTTAGCCTTCCCCCAGGACGGGTTCAATGAGCAGTTCTTC CASSLAFPQDGFNEQFF
NA TRBD2 TRBJ2-1 TRBV6-6 TGTGCCAGCAGCGGCGGGGGGGCATTTGAGCAGTTCTTC CASSGGGAFEQFF
NA TRBD2 TRBJ2-1 TRBV5-4 TGTGCCAGCAGCTTGGAGTGGACTAGCGTCCGTAATGAGCAGTTCTTC CASSLEWTSVRNEQFF
NA NA TRBJ2-7 TRBV11-2 TGTGCCAGCAGCTCCCTTTCGGGGACCGCCTACGAGCAGTACTTC CASSSLSGTAYEQYF
NA TRBD1 TRBJ2-6 TRBV11-2 TGTGCCAGCAGCTTGGACCCCGGGACAGGGTTCTCTGGGGCCAACGTCCTGACTTTC CASSLDPGTGFSGANVLTF
NA NA TRBJ2-7 TRBV4-1 TGCGCCAGCAGCCAACTACATAGATCTAATTATGACGAGCAGTACTTC CASSQLHRSNYDEQYF
once NA TRBJ2-7 TRBV18 TGTGCCAGCTCAACAACTTCACCCCGGGACTCCAGTTCCAAGCAGTACTTC CASSTTSPRDSSSKQYF